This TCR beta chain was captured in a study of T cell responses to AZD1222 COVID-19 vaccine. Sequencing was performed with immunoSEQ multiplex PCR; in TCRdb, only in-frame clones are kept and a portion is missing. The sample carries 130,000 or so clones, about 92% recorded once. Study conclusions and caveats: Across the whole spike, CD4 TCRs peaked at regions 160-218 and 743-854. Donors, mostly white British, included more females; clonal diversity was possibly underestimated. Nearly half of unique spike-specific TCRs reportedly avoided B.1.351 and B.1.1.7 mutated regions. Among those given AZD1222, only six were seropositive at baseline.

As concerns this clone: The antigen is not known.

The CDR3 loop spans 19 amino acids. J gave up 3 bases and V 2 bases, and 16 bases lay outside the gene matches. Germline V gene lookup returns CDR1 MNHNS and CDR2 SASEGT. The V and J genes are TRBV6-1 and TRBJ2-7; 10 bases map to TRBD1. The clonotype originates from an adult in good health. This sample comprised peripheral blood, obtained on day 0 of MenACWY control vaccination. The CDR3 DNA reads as TGTGCCAGCAGTGAATCTCTCCCTAACCCGGGACAGGGGTTCTACGAGCAGTACTTC. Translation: CASSESLPNPGQGFYEQYF.